This T cell receptor (beta chain) was sequenced in a study of radiotherapy plus CTLA-4 blockade in lung cancer. As for the study in general: Disease control reached more than 25%, with objective responses in over 15%. Study-level findings and limits: Early blood T cell clone dynamics reportedly forecast response best, with interferon-beta. Blood-borne expansion of tumor-derived TCR clones followed radiotherapy plus ipilimumab.

Only one count was recorded for this clone. Antigen specificity is unknown. This CDR3 spans 19 amino acids. CDR1 SGHTA and CDR2 FQGNSA come from the germline V gene. The ends lost 5 bases at V and 5 bases at J; junction bases unmatched: 16. CTLA-4 blockade with ipilimumab, together with focal radiation, was given to patients with chemo-refractory metastatic non-small-cell lung cancer. TCRdb keeps only in-frame clones here, not all; method: immunoSEQ multiplex PCR. Of about 39,000 clones listed, 79% were seen once; the top ten hold around a quarter. The genes are TRBV7-2 and TRBJ2-5; 14 nucleotides align to TRBD2. The source of this sequence is a human donor with non-small cell lung cancer that progressed on radiotherapy plus ipilimumab. The sample in question was peripheral blood, obtained from a patient treated with radiotherapy plus ipilimumab. The CDR3 DNA sequence: TGTGCCAGCAGCCGGGGGGGGACTAGCGGGGGCCGAATCGCGGAGACCCAGTACTTC. Amino acids: CASSRGGTSGGRIAETQYF.